These 23 T cell receptor beta chains came from one sample sequenced in a study of vaccination effects on CD4 cells after COVID-19. These receptors have no identified antigens. After less than 11 days in culture, the CD4+ T cells were isolated. BNT162b2 vaccine or mRNA-1273 vaccine was given to participants in two doses. The repertoire was sequenced with immunoSEQ multiplex PCR; TCRdb's copy has only in-frame clones and lacks some. The repertoire consists of approximately 74,000 clones, with 65% to 80% occurring once and the leading ten covering roughly 2%. The sequenced sample was CD4+ T cells from PBMCs cultured without peptide, obtained after COVID-19 vaccination. The receptors derive from a human donor who received a COVID-19 vaccine.

A few counts support this clone. The V and J genes are TRBV7-9 and TRBJ2-7; weak D call: TRBD1 (5 bases). CDR3 length equals 14 residues. In germline, CDR1 is SEHNR, CDR2 FQNEAQ (reference sequence). The V gene lost 7 bases and the J gene lost 2 bases, with 15 bases spanning the gap. The CDR3 loop is CASIPHRWTYEQYV. CDR3 sequence (DNA): TGTGCCAGCATCCCGCACAGGTGGACCTACGAGCAGTACGTC.

This chain joins TRBV5-4 and TRBJ2-1; 9 nucleotides line up with TRBD2. The trim removed 4 bases at V and 4 bases at J, leaving 6 bases unmatched. Germline CDR1 reads SGHNT; CDR2 reads YYREEE (reference sequence). The CDR3 has 15 amino acids. The CDR3 reads CASSTPGLAYNEQFF. Here the CDR3 DNA reads TGTGCCAGCAGCACACCGGGACTAGCTTACAATGAGCAGTTCTTC.

As DNA, the CDR3 is TGTGCCAGTAGATCAATCGGGACCTCTGGAAACACCATATATTTT. This gives the protein CASRSIGTSGNTIYF. The chain links TRBV19 to TRBJ1-3; perhaps TRBD1 as D (5 bases). Germline-derived CDR1 and CDR2 are LNHDA and SQIVND (reference sequence). V shed 6 bases and J shed 0 bases, with 12 bases lying between them. The CDR3 runs to 15 residues. The full variable domain, in which reference TRBV19 and TRBJ1-3 provide the parts outside the CDR3, is DGGITQSPKYLFRKEGQNVTLSCEQNLNHDAMYWYRQDPGQGLRLIYYSQIVNDFQKGDIAEGYSVSREKKESFPLTVTSAQKNPTAFYLCASRSIGTSGNTIYFGEGSWLTVV.

The gene calls are TRBV6-5 and TRBJ1-1; TRBD1 aligns across 7 bases. The germline V gene encodes CDR1 MNHEY and CDR2 SVGAGI. With V trimmed by 4 bases and J by 5 bases, 4 bases remained unmatched. The CDR3 is 13 residues long. The CDR3 sequence is CASSSPTGTEAFF. In DNA form, the CDR3 reads TGTGCCAGCAGTTCCCCGACAGGGACTGAAGCTTTCTTT.

In its sample, this clone was seen a few times. The rearrangement joins TRBV5-1 to TRBJ1-1; a possible D gene is TRBD1 (5 bases). The CDR3 spans 15 residues. Germline CDR1 and CDR2: SGHRS and YFSETQ. V dropped 2 bases and J dropped 6 bases, with 17 bases sitting between them. In DNA, the CDR3 is TGCGCCAGCAGCTTTAGTGCCGGGGGGGTCCCTGAAGCTTTCTTT. Protein sequence: CASSFSAGGVPEAFF.

This clone was detected only a few times. This chain connects TRBV6-5 to TRBJ2-3; 7 bases line up with TRBD1. The CDR3 sequence is 14 residues long. The germline gives CDR1 MNHEY, CDR2 SVGAGI. The V gene end was trimmed by 5 bases and the J gene end by 2 bases; junction bases not matched to a gene: 4. CDR3 sequence reads: CASSQTGVTDTQYF. CDR3 nucleotides: TGTGCCAGCAGTCAAACAGGGGTCACAGATACGCAGTATTTT.

The V call is TRBV2, the J call TRBJ2-2; 9 bases are a match to TRBD2. This CDR3 region has 16 residues. V dropped 9 bases and J dropped 5; count of bases not matched to a gene: 13. CDR1 is SNHLY and CDR2 is FYNNEI in the germline V gene. As DNA, the CDR3 is TGTGCCAGTAACCGGCCCCTAGCGGGGCAGACCGGGGAGCTGTTTTTT. Its protein is CASNRPLAGQTGELFF.

The chain combines TRBV4-1 with TRBJ1-1; no reliable D call. The germline CDR1 and CDR2 sequences are MGHRA and YSYEKL. The CDR3 contains 13 residues. The ends were cut back, 3 bases at V and 6 bases at J, with 11 bases in the middle. The DNA of the CDR3 is TGCGCCAGCAGCCATCCCAGAGACCCTGAAGCTTTCTTT. It codes for CASSHPRDPEAFF.

In DNA, the CDR3 is TGTGCCAGCAGTAGTCGGCTCAATCAGCCCCAGCATTTT. It yields the protein CASSSRLNQPQHF. The chain recombines TRBV2 with TRBJ1-5; no reliable D call. CDR1 SNHLY and CDR2 FYNNEI come from the germline V gene. V lost 5 bases to trimming and J lost 3 bases, with 8 bases between them. The CDR3 loop spans 13 amino acids.

J is TRBJ1-2 and V is TRBV19; 8 bases fit TRBD1. Trimming took 6 bases from V and 6 from J; bases not matched to a gene: 6. This CDR3 has 13 residues. Germline CDR1 reads LNHDA; CDR2 reads SQIVND (reference sequence). CDR3 coding DNA: TGTGCCAGTAGCCGGACAGGGCGGGATGGCTACACCTTC. Its protein is CASSRTGRDGYTF.

This chain links TRBV19 with TRBJ2-2; 13 positions agree with TRBD2. The CDR3 is 18 amino acids. V was pared by 1 base and J by 7 bases, with 9 bases of the junction left unmatched. CDR1 and CDR2 (germline): LNHDA, SQIVND (reference sequence). CDR3 DNA sequence: TGTGCCAGTAGTATAGCAACTAGCGGGGGGGCCAGGAGCGGGGAGCTGTTTTTT. Residues: CASSIATSGGARSGELFF.

The chain couples TRBV6-5 to TRBJ2-3, with 7 bases that match TRBD1. This CDR3 is built from 15 residues. Germline V gene data show CDR1 as MNHEY and CDR2 as SVGAGI. With 10 bases clipped from V and 3 bases from J, the junction kept 13 bases outside the gene matches. The chain's CDR3 is CANRPEDRRTDTQYF. CDR3 nucleotide sequence: TGTGCCAACCGACCCGAGGACAGGAGAACAGATACGCAGTATTTT.

This clone was counted only a few times. This same CDR3 is encoded by further DNA sequences in the sample. The chain is built from TRBV18 and TRBJ2-3; no clear D gene. V was pared by 6 bases and J by 2 bases, with 3 bases between. CDR3 length equals 11 residues. CDR1 is KGHSH and CDR2 is LQKENI in the germline V gene. Here the CDR3 DNA reads TGTGCCAGCTCTCTCACAGATACGCAGTATTTT. Protein sequence: CASSLTDTQYF. Variable domain in full (rest from reference TRBV18 and TRBJ2-3): NAGVMQNPRHLVRRRGQEARLRCSPMKGHSHVYWYRQLPEEGLKFMVYLQKENIIDESGMPKERFSAEFPKEGPSILRIQQVVRGDSAAYFCASSLTDTQYFGPGTRLTVL.

The chain uses TRBV5-1 and TRBJ2-1; TRBD1 agrees at 8 bases. J was trimmed by 7 bases and V by 4 bases; bases with no gene match: 10. The CDR3 is made up of 15 amino acids. CDR1 SGHRS and CDR2 YFSETQ come from the germline V gene. The CDR3 DNA reads TGCGCCAGCAGCCGGAGGACAGGGCATACTAATGAGCAGTTCTTC. This translates into CASSRRTGHTNEQFF. Full variable domain (rest looked up from reference TRBV5-1 and TRBJ2-1): KAGVTQTPRYLIKTRGQQVTLSCSPISGHRSVSWYQQTPGQGLQFLFEYFSETQRNKGNFPGRFSGRQFSNSRSEMNVSTLELGDSALYLCASSRRTGHTNEQFFGPGTRLTVL.

The chain employs TRBV5-1 and TRBJ2-3; 9 bases are shared with TRBD2. V was clipped by 2 bases and J by 1 base; unmatched bases: 2. The CDR3 has 15 residues. Germline CDR1 SGHRS, CDR2 YFSETQ. The chain's CDR3 is CASSFSGGGTDTQYF. In DNA form, the CDR3 reads TGCGCCAGCAGCTTTAGCGGGGGCGGCACAGATACGCAGTATTTT.

CDR3: CASSLPGTTNTEAFF. In DNA, the CDR3 is TGTGCCAGCAGTTTACCCGGGACAACCAACACTGAAGCTTTCTTT. The gene calls are TRBV28 and TRBJ1-1; D may be TRBD1 (6 bases). V lost 2 bases, J lost 2 bases, and 12 bases lay in between. This CDR3 spans 15 amino acids. Germline lookup yields CDR1 MDHEN and CDR2 SYDVKM.

The chain recombines TRBV18 with TRBJ2-5, with a weak D call TRBD1 (6 bases). V was pared by 3 bases and J by 5 bases, with 13 bases between. Germline V gene lookup returns CDR1 KGHSH and CDR2 LQKENI. The CDR3 is made up of 14 amino acids. This CDR3 reads CASSPQQGLETQYF. The CDR3 nucleotides read TGTGCCAGCTCACCGCAACAGGGCCTGGAGACCCAGTACTTC.

The chain recombines TRBV18 with TRBJ1-4; no firm D call. CDR1 and CDR2 from the germline V gene are KGHSH and LQKENI. Trimming took off 3 bases at V and 0 bases at J, with 11 bases between the two ends. This CDR3 has 16 residues. CDR3 coding DNA: TGTGCCAGCTCACCTTCCACAGCGACAACTAATGAAAAACTGTTTTTT. Amino acids: CASSPSTATTNEKLFF.

The chain recombines TRBV19 with TRBJ1-1, with 8 bases identical to TRBD1. CDR1 and CDR2 from the germline V gene are LNHDA and SQIVND (reference sequence). Trimming removed 9 bases from V and 3 bases from J; junction bases left unmatched: 9. CDR3 size: 14 residues. The CDR3 DNA reads TGTGCCAGCCGCGACAGGGGAGGATACACTGAAGCTTTCTTT. Its translation: CASRDRGGYTEAFF.

The chain links TRBV7-8 to TRBJ1-5; D possibly corresponds to TRBD1 (5 bases). This CDR3 region has 18 residues. Germline V lookup: CDR1 SGHVS, CDR2 FQNEAQ. Between the trimmed V and J ends, which lost 1 base and 4 bases, there was a span of 20 bases. The CDR3 bases are TGTGCCAGCAGCTTAGGGAGTGGCGGACATATAGGGAATCAGCCCCAGCATTTT. Translating it yields CASSLGSGGHIGNQPQHF.

J is TRBJ1-2 and V is TRBV28; 8 bases match TRBD1. The CDR3 spans 14 residues. The V and J ends lost 6 bases and 8 bases, in that order; junction bases with no gene match: 11. Germline V gene data show CDR1 as MDHEN and CDR2 as SYDVKM. The CDR3 loop is CASRYDRGTEGYTF. The DNA for the CDR3 is TGTGCCAGCAGGTATGACAGGGGTACGGAAGGCTACACCTTC.

The rearrangement joins TRBV12-3 or TRBV12-4 to TRBJ1-2; D uncertain. The V end was cut by 4 bases, the J end by 2 bases, with 5 bases between. CDR3 length: 12 amino acids. In DNA form, the CDR3 reads TGTGCCAGCAGTTCGGACAACTATGGCTACACCTTC. It yields the protein CASSSDNYGYTF.

The chain uses TRBV5-1 and TRBJ1-6, with 8 positions matching TRBD1. Germline V gene data show CDR1 as SGHRS and CDR2 as YFSETQ. Losses at the gene ends were 0 bases for V and 7 bases for J; bases not matched to a gene: 6. The CDR3 sequence is 16 residues long. CDR3 in amino acids: CASSLDGTGTNSPLHF. The CDR3, as DNA: TGCGCCAGCAGCTTGGACGGGACAGGAACCAATTCACCCCTCCACTTT.